This entry describes one T cell receptor (beta chain). In its sample, this clone was seen once. Its antigen is still unknown. No much larger clonotype is one base removed from it; base qualities were not supplied. Trimming costs V 10 bases and J 0 bases, and their ends lie 13 bases apart. The germline V gene gives CDR1 as WSHSY and CDR2 as SAAADI. Taken from cysteine to phenylalanine, the CDR3 has 14 residues. Here the CDR3 DNA is all that survives: 42 bases in frame from base 1. The immunoSEQ Assay, a bias-controlled multiplex PCR, was used to amplify TCRbeta CDR3 regions from genomic DNA. In the paper's pipeline: The number of nucleated cells in each sample was estimated from the amplification of reference gene primers within the assay. Sequence reads were collapsed and filtered to measure the absolute abundance of every unique TCRbeta CDR3 rearrangement. Productive Simpson clonality was computed per sample as the square root of Simpson's diversity index over productive rearrangements. TCRdb mirrors the immuneACCESS table, restricted to in-frame sequences. Some clones are absent from its copies; in checked studies, under half trace to an unresolved V gene, and the reason for the others is unknown. That table supplies the V and J calls and clone size; D and trimming were determined from the DNA. The table for this sample lists 250,000 to 350,000 clones; roughly 90% of them were counted only once. The biggest ten clones account for 2.5% to 3% of the sample.

The sample originates from a study of blood T cell repertoires in COVID-19 (dated by TCRdb to 2018 to 2021). In the study overall: The collaborator samples originated in the United States, Italy and Spain and spanned the acute and convalescent phases of COVID-19. The material from the prospective study consisted of cDNA or gDNA derived from T cells, B-cell-depleted T cells, or PBMCs. Deeply sampled blood TCRbeta repertoires from subjects exposed to, actively infected with, or recovered from COVID-19 were included in the dataset. The repertoires were released in a freely available public database meant as a resource for research on the immune response to SARS-CoV-2. Samples were obtained from the ongoing ImmuneRACE study (first 160 participants) and from over 1,000 subjects provided by 6 global collaborators. The sample metadata nearly always contained a de-identified subject ID, COVID-19 status, age in years and sex. Where available, HLA class I and class II types were obtained from metadata supplied by the sample provider rather than from assay-based typing.

The full study reports these points: Clinical and demographic metadata were provided uncurated, with the amount varying by source and participant.

One collaborating source in Seattle enrolled patients during active infection and followed them longitudinally through the course of disease. Each collaborating institution followed its own protocols to collect whole blood in K2EDTA tubes. Collaborator samples were shipped for TCRbeta analysis as frozen whole blood, isolated PBMCs, or DNA extracted from either sample type. This receptor was obtained from a woman aged 30 to 39 with COVID-19, enrolled during active disease. Sequencing was done on a sample of peripheral blood. The rearranged segments are TRBV10-2 and TRBJ2-1; the D gene is perhaps TRBD2, from 6 matching bases. For the CDR3, the sequence is CATWDSSSYNEQFF. At the DNA level, the sequence is TGCGCCACTTGGGACTCGAGCTCCTACAATGAGCAGTTCTTC.